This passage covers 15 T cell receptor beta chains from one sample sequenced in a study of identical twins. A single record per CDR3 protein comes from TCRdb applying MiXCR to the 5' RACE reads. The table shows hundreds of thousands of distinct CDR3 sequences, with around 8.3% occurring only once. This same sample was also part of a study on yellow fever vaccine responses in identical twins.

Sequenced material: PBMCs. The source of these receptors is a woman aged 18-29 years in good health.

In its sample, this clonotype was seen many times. The DNA of the CDR3 is TGCAGCGTTGATCAGGGGGTGGGAGATACGCAGTATTTT. Translating gives CSVDQGVGDTQYF. This chain joins TRBV29-1 and TRBJ2-3; 7 positions agree with TRBD1. V was clipped by 3 bases and J by 5 bases; unmatched bases: 5. This CDR3 comprises 13 residues. Germline CDR1 and CDR2: SQVTM and ANQGSEA.

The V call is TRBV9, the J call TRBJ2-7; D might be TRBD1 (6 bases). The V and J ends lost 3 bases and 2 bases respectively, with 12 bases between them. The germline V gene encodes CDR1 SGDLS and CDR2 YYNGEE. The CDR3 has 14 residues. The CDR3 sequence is CASSDGQLAYEQYF. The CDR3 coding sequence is TGTGCCAGCAGCGATGGACAGTTAGCCTACGAGCAGTACTTC.

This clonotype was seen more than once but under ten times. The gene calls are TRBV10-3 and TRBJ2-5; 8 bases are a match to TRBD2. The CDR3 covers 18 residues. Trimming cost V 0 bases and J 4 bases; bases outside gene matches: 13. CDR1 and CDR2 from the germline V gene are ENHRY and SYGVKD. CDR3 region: CAISESSGGATSAETQYF. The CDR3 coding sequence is TGTGCCATCAGTGAGTCGTCGGGGGGGGCCACCTCCGCAGAGACCCAGTACTTC.

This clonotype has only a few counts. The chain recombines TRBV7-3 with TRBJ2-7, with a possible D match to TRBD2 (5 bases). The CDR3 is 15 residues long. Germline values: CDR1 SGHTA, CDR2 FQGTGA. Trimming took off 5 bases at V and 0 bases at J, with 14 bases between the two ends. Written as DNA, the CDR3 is TGTGCCAGCAGCCCGTGGCAGACTAACTCCTACGAGCAGTACTTC. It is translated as CASSPWQTNSYEQYF. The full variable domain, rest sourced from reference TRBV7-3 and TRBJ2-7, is GAGVSQTPSNKVTEKGKYVELRCDPISGHTALYWYRQSLGQGPEFLIYFQGTGAADDSGLPNDRFFAVRPEGSVSTLKIQRTERGDSAVYLCASSPWQTNSYEQYFGPGTRLTVT.

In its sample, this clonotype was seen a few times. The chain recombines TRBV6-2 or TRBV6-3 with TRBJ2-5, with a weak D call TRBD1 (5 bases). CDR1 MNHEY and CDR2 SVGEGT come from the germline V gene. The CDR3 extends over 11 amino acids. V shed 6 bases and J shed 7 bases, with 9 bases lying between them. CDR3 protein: CASRDDRTQYF. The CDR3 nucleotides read TGTGCCAGCAGGGATGACAGGACCCAGTACTTC.

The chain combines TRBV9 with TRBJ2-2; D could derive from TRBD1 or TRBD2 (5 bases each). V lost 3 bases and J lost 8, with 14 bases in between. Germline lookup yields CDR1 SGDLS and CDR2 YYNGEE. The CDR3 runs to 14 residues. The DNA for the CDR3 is TGTGCCAGCAGCGGGGACCCGGTGTGGGGGGAGCTGTTTTTT. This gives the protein CASSGDPVWGELFF. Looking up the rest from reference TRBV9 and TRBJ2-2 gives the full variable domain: DSGVTQTPKHLITATGQRVTLRCSPRSGDLSVYWYQQSLDQGLQFLIQYYNGEERAKGNILERFSAQQFPDLHSELNLSSLELGDSALYFCASSGDPVWGELFFGEGSRLTVL.

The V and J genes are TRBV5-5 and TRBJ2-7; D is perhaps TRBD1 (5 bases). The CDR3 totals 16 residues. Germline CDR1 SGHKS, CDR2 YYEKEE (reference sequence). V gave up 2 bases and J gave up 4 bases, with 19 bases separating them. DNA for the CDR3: TGTGCCAGCAGCTTAGCCCTCTCCCAGGGTGAGTACGAGCAGTACTTC. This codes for CASSLALSQGEYEQYF.

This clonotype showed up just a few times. The CDR3 region has the DNA TGTGCCAGCAGCCAACGGGAAACCAAAAACATTCAGTACTTC. Encoded protein: CASSQRETKNIQYF. V and J are TRBV3-1 and TRBJ2-4; TRBD2 is a possible D gene (5 bases). Germline V CDR1 and CDR2: LGHDT, YNNKEL (reference sequence). The length of the CDR3 is 14 residues. Trimming took 2 bases from V and 2 from J, leaving 7 bases between them.

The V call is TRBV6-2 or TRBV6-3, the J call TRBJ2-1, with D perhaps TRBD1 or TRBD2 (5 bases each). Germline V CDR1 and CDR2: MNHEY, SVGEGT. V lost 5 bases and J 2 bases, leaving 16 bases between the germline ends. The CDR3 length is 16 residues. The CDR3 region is CASSQWLGPTYNEQFF. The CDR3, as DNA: TGTGCCAGCAGTCAGTGGTTGGGACCGACCTACAATGAGCAGTTCTTC.

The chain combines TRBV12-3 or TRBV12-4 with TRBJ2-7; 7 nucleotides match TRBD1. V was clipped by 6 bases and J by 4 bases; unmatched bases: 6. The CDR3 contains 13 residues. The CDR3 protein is CASSRGQIYEQYF. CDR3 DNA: TGTGCCAGCAGCCGGGGACAGATTTACGAGCAGTACTTC.

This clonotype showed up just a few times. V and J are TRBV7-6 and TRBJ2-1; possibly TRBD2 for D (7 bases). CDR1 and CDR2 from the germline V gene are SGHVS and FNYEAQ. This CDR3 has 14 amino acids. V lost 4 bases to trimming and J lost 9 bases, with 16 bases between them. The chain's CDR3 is CASSSAGGPSEQFF. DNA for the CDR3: TGTGCCAGCAGCTCGGCCGGGGGGCCGTCTGAGCAGTTCTTC.

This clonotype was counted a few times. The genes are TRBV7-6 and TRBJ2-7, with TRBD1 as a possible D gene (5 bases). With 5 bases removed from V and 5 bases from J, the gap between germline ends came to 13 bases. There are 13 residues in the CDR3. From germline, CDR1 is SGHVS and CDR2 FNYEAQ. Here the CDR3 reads CASSLKAGHEQYF. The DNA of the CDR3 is TGTGCCAGCAGCCTAAAAGCAGGGCACGAGCAGTACTTC.

The CDR3 DNA reads TGTGCCAGCAGCAGTTTCCCGACAGAGAGGGAAAAACTGTTTTTT. This sequence encodes CASSSFPTEREKLFF. The rearrangement links TRBV12-3 or TRBV12-4 to TRBJ1-4, with D possibly TRBD1 on 5 matching bases. The V gene lost 6 bases and the J gene lost 8 bases, with 19 bases spanning the gap. The CDR3 sequence is 15 residues long.

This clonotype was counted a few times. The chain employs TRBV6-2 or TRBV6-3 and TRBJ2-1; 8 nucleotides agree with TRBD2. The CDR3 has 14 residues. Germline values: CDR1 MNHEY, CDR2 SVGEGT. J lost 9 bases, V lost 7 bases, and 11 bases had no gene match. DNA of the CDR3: TGTGCCAGCACGAAACAAGGACTAGCCGGTGAGCAGTTCTTC. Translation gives CASTKQGLAGEQFF.

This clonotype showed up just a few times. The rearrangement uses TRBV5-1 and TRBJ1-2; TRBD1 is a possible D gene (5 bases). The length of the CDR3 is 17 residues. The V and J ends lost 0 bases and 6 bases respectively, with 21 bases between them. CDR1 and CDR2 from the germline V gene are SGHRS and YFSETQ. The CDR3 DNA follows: TGCGCCAGCAGCTTGGGCCTTACTCAGGGAGTTCGCGATGGCTACACCTTC. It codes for CASSLGLTQGVRDGYTF.